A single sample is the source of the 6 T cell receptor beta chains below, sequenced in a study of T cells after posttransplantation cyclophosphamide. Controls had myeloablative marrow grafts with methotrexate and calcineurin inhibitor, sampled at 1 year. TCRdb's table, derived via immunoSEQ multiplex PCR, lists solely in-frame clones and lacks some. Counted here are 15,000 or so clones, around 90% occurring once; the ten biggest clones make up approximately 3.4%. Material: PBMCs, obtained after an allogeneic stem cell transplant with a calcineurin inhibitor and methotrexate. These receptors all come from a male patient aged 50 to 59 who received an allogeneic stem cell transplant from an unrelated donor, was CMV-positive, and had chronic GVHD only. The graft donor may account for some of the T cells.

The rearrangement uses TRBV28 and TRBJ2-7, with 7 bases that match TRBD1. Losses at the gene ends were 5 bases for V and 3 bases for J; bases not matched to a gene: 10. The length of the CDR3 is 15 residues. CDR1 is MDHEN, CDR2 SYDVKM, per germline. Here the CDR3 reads CASSARRDSIYEQYF. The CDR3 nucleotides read TGTGCCAGCAGTGCTCGACGGGACAGTATCTACGAGCAGTACTTC.

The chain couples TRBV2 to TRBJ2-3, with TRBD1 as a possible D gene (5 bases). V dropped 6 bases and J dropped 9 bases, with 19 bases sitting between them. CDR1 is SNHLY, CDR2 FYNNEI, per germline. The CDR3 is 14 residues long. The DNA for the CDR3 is TGTGCCAGCAGCCAACCATCTGACAGTAGAACGCAGTATTTT. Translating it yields CASSQPSDSRTQYF.

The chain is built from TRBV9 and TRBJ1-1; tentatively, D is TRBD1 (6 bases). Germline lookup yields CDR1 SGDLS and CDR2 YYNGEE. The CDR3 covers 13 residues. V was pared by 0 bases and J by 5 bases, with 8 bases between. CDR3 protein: CASSVEGDTEAFF. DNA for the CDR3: TGTGCCAGCAGCGTAGAGGGGGATACTGAAGCTTTCTTT.

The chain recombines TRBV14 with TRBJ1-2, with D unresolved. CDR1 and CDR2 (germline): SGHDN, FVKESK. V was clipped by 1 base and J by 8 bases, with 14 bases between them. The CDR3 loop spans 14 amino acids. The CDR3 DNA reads TGTGCCAGCAGCCAAGCTTACGCCGGTCGCGGCTACACCTTC. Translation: CASSQAYAGRGYTF. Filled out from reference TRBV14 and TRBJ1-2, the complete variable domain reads EAGVTQFPSHSVIEKGQTVTLRCDPISGHDNLYWYRRVMGKEIKFLLHFVKESKQDESGMPNNRFLAERTGGTYSTLKVQPAELEDSGVYFCASSQAYAGRGYTFGSGTRLTVV.

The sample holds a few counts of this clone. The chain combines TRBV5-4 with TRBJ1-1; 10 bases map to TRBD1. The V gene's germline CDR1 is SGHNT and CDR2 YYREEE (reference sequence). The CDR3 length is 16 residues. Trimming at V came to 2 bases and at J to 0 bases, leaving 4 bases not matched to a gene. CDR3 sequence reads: CASSFGQGGMNTEAFF. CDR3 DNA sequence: TGTGCCAGCAGCTTCGGACAGGGGGGCATGAACACTGAAGCTTTCTTT.

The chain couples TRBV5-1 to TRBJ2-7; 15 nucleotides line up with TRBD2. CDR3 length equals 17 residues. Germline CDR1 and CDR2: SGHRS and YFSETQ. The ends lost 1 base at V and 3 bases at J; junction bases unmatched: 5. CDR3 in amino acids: CASSLFGLAGGDYEQYF. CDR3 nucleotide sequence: TGCGCCAGCAGCTTGTTCGGACTAGCGGGAGGGGACTACGAGCAGTACTTC.